These 4 T cell receptor beta chains originate from one sample sequenced in a study of Graves' ophthalmopathy and Graves' hyperthyroidism. Transcripts of RNA were the source for amplifying TCR beta CDR3 regions. First-round RT-PCR used HTBI primers; second-round multiplex PCR followed. TCRdb fed the multiplex PCR reads into MiXCR, producing one record per CDR3 protein. This sample has about 400,000 distinct CDR3 sequences, with around 17% found just once. Sequencing input: peripheral blood. The receptor source for this set is a woman aged 18 to 35 with Graves' ophthalmopathy.

This clonotype came up many times. V and J are TRBV9 and TRBJ2-5; D gene ambiguous. The length of the CDR3 is 16 residues. Trimming left V 2 bases short and J 2 bases short, with 16 bases between. Germline CDR1 is SGDLS and CDR2 is YYNGEE. The CDR3 bases are TGTGCCAGCAGCGTTTTTATCGGACGAAGTCAAGAGACCCAGTACTTC. This encodes CASSVFIGRSQETQYF.

Ten or more counts support this clonotype. V gene TRBV20-1 combines with J gene TRBJ1-5, with TRBD1 matching 10 bases. The ends lost 3 bases at V and 9 bases at J; junction bases unmatched: 8. This CDR3 spans 14 amino acids. Per germline, CDR1 DFQATT and CDR2 SNEGSKA (reference sequence). This CDR3 reads CSARGGTGALPQHF. CDR3 DNA sequence: TGCAGTGCTAGGGGCGGGACAGGGGCCTTGCCCCAGCATTTT.

This clonotype was observed a few times. The chain recombines TRBV30 with TRBJ1-1, with a possible D match to TRBD1 (5 bases). CDR1 GTSNPN and CDR2 SVGIG come from the germline V gene (reference sequence). The CDR3 consists of 12 residues. Deletions cut 1 base from V and 7 bases from J, with 10 bases between. The CDR3 DNA reads as TGTGCCTGGAGTGAGGCAGGGATTGAAGCTTTCTTT. This encodes CAWSEAGIEAFF.

This clonotype was observed at least ten times. The chain links TRBV6-5 to TRBJ2-7; 9 positions agree with TRBD1. The V segment lost 0 bases and the J segment 4 bases; nucleotides outside the gene matches: 4. Germline CDR1 MNHEY, CDR2 SVGAGI. The CDR3 loop spans 15 amino acids. CDR3: CASSYSGQGWYEQYF. In DNA, the CDR3 is TGTGCCAGCAGTTACTCGGGACAGGGTTGGTACGAGCAGTACTTC.